This TCR beta chain was identified during a study of OX40 agonist ivuxolimab in advanced cancers. This clone came up once. The assay was immunoSEQ multiplex PCR, and TCRdb's table has in-frame clones only and misses some. The data contain roughly 67,000 clones, over 75% of them singletons. The CDR3 covers 14 residues. V was pared by 0 bases and J by 0 bases, with 0 bases of the junction left unmatched. CDR1 SGHRS and CDR2 YFSETQ come from the germline V gene. The input for sequencing was CD4+ or CD8+ T cells sorted from blood, taken in a trial of the OX40 agonist ivuxolimab. The chain uses TRBV5-1 and TRBJ2-7; 7 bases line up with TRBD1. The sequence derives from an adult with an advanced solid tumor such as melanoma, head and neck, liver or kidney cancer. The CDR3 sequence: CASSLDRGSYEQYF. CDR3 nucleotide sequence: TGCGCCAGCAGCTTGGACAGGGGCTCCTACGAGCAGTACTTC.